This T cell receptor beta chain stems from a study of T cell responses to AZD1222 COVID-19 vaccine. Overall study context: Recipients boosted at about 4 weeks or about 12 weeks are pooled.

CDR1 is MNHEY and CDR2 is SVGAGI in the germline V gene. The CDR3 has 15 amino acids. The ends lost 2 bases at V and 4 bases at J; junction bases unmatched: 7. Findings and limits, study-wide: The sample set comprised mostly white British donors with more females, and clonal diversity was possibly underestimated. CD4 TCRs covered the whole spike, strongest at regions 160-218 and 743-854.

Data came from immunoSEQ multiplex PCR; TCRdb stores just in-frame clones and leaves some out. The sample lists 130,000 to 150,000 clones; about 91% were seen once. Comment on this clone: Its antigen is undetermined.

The TCR sequence derives from an adult in good health. The rearrangement joins TRBV6-5 to TRBJ2-5; 7 positions match TRBD1. The starting material was peripheral blood, obtained on day 0 of AZD1222 vaccination. CDR3 in amino acids: CASSYAAGTVETQYF. The CDR3 DNA reads TGTGCCAGCAGTTACGCGGCCGGGACAGTAGAGACCCAGTACTTC.